This TCR beta chain originates from a study of blood T cell repertoires in COVID-19. This clone showed up just once. As processed by the authors: Reference gene primer amplification gave nucleated cell count estimates. Some clones are missing from TCRdb's copy, which holds only in-frame ones; the method was immunoSEQ multiplex PCR. D and trimming come from the DNA, and the V and J calls and clone size come from that table. The data show 25,000 to 30,000 clones, roughly 91% seen once. This receptor was obtained from a man between 65 and 85 years old with active COVID-19. The sequencing input was peripheral blood.

CDR3 protein: CASERVPTSGELFF. CDR3 DNA: TGCGCCAGCGAACGCGTACCGACTAGCGGGGAGCTGTTTTTT. The chain combines TRBV4-3 with TRBJ2-2; TRBD2 might be the D (6 bases). Germline CDR1 is LGHNA and CDR2 is YSLEER. V lost 8 bases and J lost 7, with 17 bases in between. The CDR3 totals 14 residues.